This T cell receptor beta chain came from a study of blood T cell repertoires in COVID-19. Study-wide context: Some COVID-19 samples were acute and others convalescent; all came from the United States, Italy and Spain. T cells, B-cell-depleted T cells, or PBMCs provided the cDNA or gDNA that served as material.

The protocol was immunoSEQ multiplex PCR, while the TCRdb copy is restricted to in-frame clones and leaves out a portion. Altogether 140,000 to 150,000 clones are present, 85% to 90% being singletons, with the ten largest covering 1.2%. Those enrolled, adults aged 18 to 89 years, came from 20 to 25 US areas. The study assigned cohorts using participant-reported clinical history. This TCR derives from a woman aged 25 to 39 with acute COVID-19. Source material: PBMCs or T cells enriched from blood (not recorded which).

Written as DNA, the CDR3 is TGTGCCAGCAGCTTAGCCGCCGGCGGGACCTCATCCAGGACCCAGTACTTC. It codes for CASSLAAGGTSSRTQYF. This sequence joins TRBV7-2 and TRBJ2-5, with a weak D call TRBD2 (6 bases). CDR3 length equals 17 residues. Germline V lookup: CDR1 SGHTA, CDR2 FQGNSA. V lost 0 bases and J 7 bases, leaving 21 bases between the germline ends.